The 8 T cell receptor beta chains reported below all come from one sample, sequenced in a study of OX40 agonist ivuxolimab in advanced cancers. Here immunoSEQ multiplex PCR was the method, and the copy in TCRdb shows in-frame clones only, minus some. This table holds about 88,000 clones, approximately 85% found once. The sequenced sample was CD4+ or CD8+ T cells sorted from blood, obtained in a trial of the OX40 agonist ivuxolimab. The receptors were sampled from an adult with an advanced solid tumor such as melanoma, head and neck, liver or kidney cancer.

The chain joins TRBV4-2 to TRBJ1-4; the D gene is possibly TRBD1 (6 bases). The CDR3 extends over 15 amino acids. Trimming left V 0 bases short and J 7 bases short, with 12 bases between. Per the germline V gene, CDR1 is LGHNA and CDR2 is YNFKEQ. Here the CDR3 reads CASSQDGGVGEKLFF. The CDR3 DNA is TGTGCCAGCAGCCAAGACGGGGGCGTGGGTGAAAAACTGTTTTTT.

The gene calls are TRBV4-1 and TRBJ1-3; D not resolved. CDR3 length: 17 amino acids. Germline CDR1 and CDR2: MGHRA and YSYEKL. Trimming pared 0 bases from V and 3 bases from J, leaving 15 bases between. CDR3 loop: CASSQDPVRVGGNTIYF. The CDR3, as DNA: TGCGCCAGCAGCCAAGACCCGGTTAGAGTTGGTGGAAACACCATATATTTT.

In DNA form, the CDR3 reads TGTGCCAGCAGCTTACACGGCGGGCATACCTACGAGCAGTACTTC. This gives the protein CASSLHGGHTYEQYF. The chain is built from TRBV7-2 and TRBJ2-7; TRBD2 is a possible D gene (5 bases). There are 15 residues in the CDR3. The germline V gene encodes CDR1 SGHTA and CDR2 FQGNSA. Trimming took off 2 bases at V and 2 bases at J, with 13 bases between the two ends.

This chain links TRBV15 with TRBJ1-4; D remains unclear. Matching the DNA end better, TRBJ2-2 makes the J call doubtful. Germline-derived CDR1 and CDR2 are LNHNV and YYDKDF (reference sequence). This CDR3 spans 13 amino acids. CDR3 nucleotide sequence: TGTGCCACCAGCAGAGATCGGGCCCAGGAGCTGTTTTTT. Its protein product is CATSRDRAQELFF.

This clone came up once. The chain employs TRBV10-3 and TRBJ2-3, with D possibly TRBD1 on 5 matching bases. V dropped 4 bases and J dropped 6 bases, with 26 bases sitting between them. CDR1 ENHRY and CDR2 SYGVKD come from the germline V gene. This CDR3 has 18 residues. DNA for the CDR3: TGTGCCATCAGTGGGGCCCCTATGGGGCTAAACAAAACGGATACGCAGTATTTT. Residues: CAISGAPMGLNKTDTQYF.

This chain connects TRBV7-9 to TRBJ1-1, with 7 bases that match TRBD1. CDR1 SEHNR and CDR2 FQNEAQ come from the germline V gene (reference sequence). The CDR3 runs to 14 residues. Losses at the gene ends were 5 bases for V and 5 bases for J; bases not matched to a gene: 8. CDR3 bases: TGTGCCAGCAGCCCGACAGGGACGGGAACTGAAGCTTTCTTT. This encodes CASSPTGTGTEAFF.

V and J are TRBV9 and TRBJ2-7; 7 nucleotides align to TRBD1. The germline V gene encodes CDR1 SGDLS and CDR2 YYNGEE. Losses at the gene ends were 4 bases for V and 2 bases for J; bases not matched to a gene: 3. The CDR3 length is 13 residues. The CDR3 DNA follows: TGTGCCAGCAGCCCCGGACAGGCCTACGAGCAGTACTTC. This translates into CASSPGQAYEQYF. The full variable domain, with the rest looked up from reference TRBV9 and TRBJ2-7, is DSGVTQTPKHLITATGQRVTLRCSPRSGDLSVYWYQQSLDQGLQFLIQYYNGEERAKGNILERFSAQQFPDLHSELNLSSLELGDSALYFCASSPGQAYEQYFGPGTRLTVT.

V gene TRBV5-6 combines with J gene TRBJ1-2; a possible D gene is TRBD1 (6 bases). Germline loops: CDR1 SGHDT, CDR2 YYEEEE. Trimming removed 1 base from V and 3 bases from J, with 13 bases in between. The length of the CDR3 is 15 residues. Here the CDR3 reads CASSLKQGVDYGYTF. Written as DNA, the CDR3 is TGTGCCAGCAGCTTGAAACAGGGAGTTGACTATGGCTACACCTTC.